Presented here are 30 T cell receptor beta chains from one specimen sequenced in a study of OX40 agonist ivuxolimab in advanced cancers. The table came from immunoSEQ multiplex PCR; TCRdb's copy has only in-frame clones and leaves some out. This table has about 68,000 clones, roughly nine tenths appearing once. Material: CD4+ or CD8+ T cells sorted from blood, obtained in a trial of the OX40 agonist ivuxolimab. The receptors here all came from an adult with an advanced solid tumor such as melanoma, head and neck, liver or kidney cancer.

The chain joins TRBV28 to TRBJ2-3; D remains unclear. Germline loops: CDR1 MDHEN, CDR2 SYDVKM. The CDR3 contains 15 residues. With 5 bases removed from V and 1 base from J, the gap between germline ends came to 13 bases. The CDR3 bases are TGTGCCAGCAGTACCCCGTTGTCCCGCACAGATACGCAGTATTTT. Residues: CASSTPLSRTDTQYF.

The V gene is TRBV27, the J gene TRBJ2-7; D may be TRBD2 (6 bases). V was cut by 5 bases and J by 3 bases, with 26 bases left in between. The CDR3 extends over 18 amino acids. Germline V gene lookup returns CDR1 MNHEY and CDR2 SMNVEV (reference sequence). CDR3 DNA sequence: TGTGCCAGCAGTCCAATTACAGATCCGCGGAGGGTATTCTACGAGCAGTACTTC. Encoded protein: CASSPITDPRRVFYEQYF.

The J gene is TRBJ1-4, the V gene TRBV2; TRBD1 matches 10 bases. The V segment lost 6 bases and the J segment 0 bases; nucleotides outside the gene matches: 16. CDR1 and CDR2 (germline): SNHLY, FYNNEI. This CDR3 is built from 20 residues. The CDR3 protein is CASRNFGTGVNFATNEKLFF. CDR3 nucleotides: TGTGCCAGCAGGAACTTTGGGACAGGGGTCAACTTCGCAACTAATGAAAAACTGTTTTTT.

The chain joins TRBV6-5 to TRBJ2-1; a weak D match, TRBD2 (6 bases). Trimming took off 4 bases at V and 2 bases at J, with 12 bases between the two ends. The CDR3 length is 15 residues. Per germline, CDR1 MNHEY and CDR2 SVGAGI. The CDR3 spells CASSSIGGAYNEQFF. The DNA of the CDR3 is TGTGCCAGCAGTTCGATCGGGGGTGCCTACAATGAGCAGTTCTTC.

The rearrangement joins TRBV28 to TRBJ1-6; 7 positions agree with TRBD1. CDR1 MDHEN and CDR2 SYDVKM come from the germline V gene. This CDR3 contains 15 residues. V lost 2 bases to trimming and J lost 7 bases; unmatched junction nucleotides: 5. CDR3 region: CASSLLRGNNSPLHF. The DNA of the CDR3 is TGTGCCAGCAGTTTACTCAGGGGGAACAATTCACCCCTCCACTTT. Full variable domain (rest looked up from reference TRBV28 and TRBJ1-6): DVKVTQSSRYLVKRTGEKVFLECVQDMDHENMFWYRQDPGLGLRLIYFSYDVKMKEKGDIPEGYSVSREKKERFSLILESASTNQTSMYLCASSLLRGNNSPLHFGNGTRLTVT.

V usage is TRBV11-2 and J usage is TRBJ1-6; D not certain. This CDR3 is built from 16 residues. The V end was cut by 5 bases, the J end by 1 base, with 12 bases between. Germline V gene data show CDR1 as SGHAT and CDR2 as FQNNGV. In DNA, the CDR3 is TGTGCCAGCAGCCCCATGTTGGGTTCCTATAATTCACCCCTCCACTTT. Translating it yields CASSPMLGSYNSPLHF.

The V gene is TRBV5-1, the J gene TRBJ1-6, with unresolved D. The CDR3 has 15 residues. The germline V gene has CDR1 SGHRS and CDR2 YFSETQ. The V gene lost 4 bases and the J gene lost 9 bases, with 17 bases spanning the gap. The CDR3, as DNA: TGCGCCAGCAGCCCCGCCGGGGAAGCGTCTTCACCCCTCCACTTT. It translates to CASSPAGEASSPLHF.

The chain couples TRBV6-5 to TRBJ1-3; unclear D gene. From germline, CDR1 is MNHEY and CDR2 SVGAGI. This CDR3 contains 14 residues. The V end lost 5 bases, the J end lost 4 bases, and 12 bases lay between the germline ends. The CDR3 sequence: CASSTGLSGNTIYF. CDR3 bases: TGTGCCAGCAGTACGGGATTATCAGGAAACACCATATATTTT.

CDR3 coding DNA: TGTGCCAGCAGCGCCCCGGTGGGTGAGCAGTTCTTC. Encoded protein: CASSAPVGEQFF. The rearrangement joins TRBV9 to TRBJ2-1; no reliable D call. The CDR3 covers 12 residues. CDR1 is SGDLS and CDR2 is YYNGEE in the germline V gene. Trimming removed 3 bases from V and 9 bases from J, with 10 bases in between.

The CDR3 here is CASSLVGLQQFF. CDR3 nucleotides: TGTGCCAGCAGCTTAGTTGGACTACAGCAGTTCTTC. The chain recombines TRBV7-9 with TRBJ2-1, with a possible D match to TRBD2 (6 bases). CDR1 is SEHNR and CDR2 is FQNEAQ in the germline V gene (reference sequence). V lost 1 base to trimming and J lost 11 bases, with 9 bases between them. This CDR3 contains 12 residues. Looking up the rest from reference TRBV7-9 and TRBJ2-1 gives the full variable domain: DTGVSQNPRHKITKRGQNVTFRCDPISEHNRLYWYRQTLGQGPEFLTYFQNEAQLEKSRLLSDRFSAERPKGSFSTLEIQRTEQGDSAMYLCASSLVGLQQFFGPGTRLTVL.

There are a few counts of this clone. V is TRBV5-1 and J is TRBJ1-2; D ambiguous. CDR3 length: 13 amino acids. The germline CDR1 and CDR2 sequences are SGHRS and YFSETQ. The V end was cut by 4 bases, the J end by 4 bases, with 11 bases between. The CDR3 DNA follows: TGCGCCAGCAGCCGAGAAGGTGGCTATGGCTACACCTTC. Translated: CASSREGGYGYTF.

The rearrangement links TRBV11-1 to TRBJ2-1; unclear D gene. Trimming stripped 1 base from V and 10 bases from J, with 8 bases between. Germline V gene sequence: CDR1 SGHAT, CDR2 FQDESV (reference sequence). The CDR3 runs 12 residues. As DNA, the CDR3 is TGTGCCAGCAGCTTAGTGGGGTGGGAGCAGTTCTTC. Amino acid sequence: CASSLVGWEQFF.

The chain uses TRBV7-3 and TRBJ2-1, with TRBD2 identical over 9 bases. This CDR3 comprises 15 residues. Germline V gives CDR1 SGHTA, CDR2 FQGTGA. J was trimmed by 9 bases and V by 2 bases; bases with no gene match: 8. The CDR3 is CASSLAASGKGEQFF. The DNA of the CDR3 is TGTGCCAGCAGCTTAGCGGCTAGCGGGAAGGGTGAGCAGTTCTTC.

This chain connects TRBV7-9 to TRBJ2-5; no clear D. This CDR3 is 11 amino acids long. The V and J ends lost 4 bases and 5 bases respectively, with 5 bases between them. The germline gives CDR1 SEHNR, CDR2 FQNEAQ (reference sequence). In DNA form, the CDR3 reads TGTGCCAGCAGCTCCCCGGAGACCCAGTACTTC. Its protein product is CASSSPETQYF.

The chain has TRBV2 and TRBJ2-7; D remains unclear. The CDR3 consists of 12 residues. Per the germline V gene, CDR1 is SNHLY and CDR2 is FYNNEI. Trimming took 6 bases from V and 0 from J, leaving 6 bases between them. CDR3 residues: CASRRSSYEQYF. DNA for the CDR3: TGTGCCAGCAGGCGCAGCTCCTACGAGCAGTACTTC.

V gene TRBV9 combines with J gene TRBJ2-1; 12 bases align to TRBD2. V gave up 3 bases and J gave up 1 base; unmatched junction bases: 5. CDR1 and CDR2 (germline): SGDLS, YYNGEE. The CDR3 covers 17 residues. The CDR3 loop reads CASSAFLAGGSYNEQFF. In DNA form, the CDR3 reads TGTGCCAGCAGCGCCTTTCTAGCGGGAGGGTCCTACAATGAGCAGTTCTTC.

CDR3 amino acids: CASSAPDRGHYEQYF. As DNA, the CDR3 is TGCGCCAGCAGCGCCCCGGATAGGGGACACTACGAGCAGTACTTC. The chain employs TRBV5-1 and TRBJ2-7; D is perhaps TRBD1 (6 bases). Germline CDR1 SGHRS, CDR2 YFSETQ. The V end lost 4 bases, the J end lost 3 bases, and 17 bases lay between the germline ends. The CDR3 spans 15 residues.

V and J are TRBV5-1 and TRBJ1-2, with D uncertain. This CDR3 has 13 residues. V lost 2 bases and J 6 bases, leaving 11 bases between the germline ends. CDR1 is SGHRS and CDR2 is YFSETQ in the germline V gene. The CDR3 protein is CASSLGRGDGYTF. CDR3 in DNA: TGCGCCAGCAGCTTAGGTCGTGGAGATGGCTACACCTTC.

The chain has TRBV7-8 and TRBJ1-2; tentative D call: TRBD1 (6 bases). Germline V gives CDR1 SGHVS, CDR2 FQNEAQ. Trimming cost V 5 bases and J 8 bases, with 18 bases left between them. The CDR3 covers 14 residues. CDR3 protein: CASSQQGLGQGYTF. The CDR3 DNA is TGTGCCAGCAGCCAGCAGGGACTGGGACAAGGCTACACCTTC.

The J gene is TRBJ2-3, the V gene TRBV2; tentative D call: TRBD1 (6 bases). Deletions cut 5 bases from V and 7 bases from J, with 13 bases between. CDR1 and CDR2 (germline): SNHLY, FYNNEI. The CDR3 is made up of 13 amino acids. CDR3 coding DNA: TGTGCCAGCAGTATTAGCCGGGACAATACGCAGTATTTT. This sequence encodes CASSISRDNTQYF. The full variable domain, in which reference TRBV2 and TRBJ2-3 provide the parts outside the CDR3, is EPEVTQTPSHQVTQMGQEVILRCVPISNHLYFYWYRQILGQKVEFLVSFYNNEISEKSEIFDDQFSVERPDGSNFTLKIRSTKLEDSAMYFCASSISRDNTQYFGPGTRLTVL.

The CDR3 region has the DNA TGTGCCACCAGCCCCAGAGGCGGGGTTGGGGGGTATGGCTACACCTTC. This translates into CATSPRGGVGGYGYTF. The J gene is TRBJ1-2, the V gene TRBV15; maybe TRBD1 (5 bases). Germline loops: CDR1 LNHNV, CDR2 YYDKDF (reference sequence). CDR3 length: 16 residues. Trimming took 5 bases from V and 5 from J, leaving 21 bases between them.

CDR3 residues: CASSPLKGLNTEAFF. The CDR3, as DNA: TGTGCCAGCTCACCTTTAAAGGGGCTGAACACTGAAGCTTTCTTT. This chain connects TRBV18 to TRBJ1-1, with D perhaps TRBD1 (5 bases). V lost 3 bases and J 0 bases, leaving 11 bases between the germline ends. CDR1 and CDR2 (germline): KGHSH, LQKENI. This CDR3 has 15 residues.

This clone was observed once. This sequence joins TRBV9 and TRBJ2-3; TRBD2 aligns across 10 bases. Germline trimming cut 4 bases from V and 2 bases from J; bases unmatched to any gene: 4. The CDR3 is 15 amino acids. From germline, CDR1 is SGDLS and CDR2 YYNGEE. The chain's CDR3 is CASSQTSGYTDTQYF. Here the CDR3 DNA reads TGTGCCAGCAGCCAGACTAGCGGGTACACAGATACGCAGTATTTT.

V and J are TRBV28 and TRBJ2-1; TRBD2 might be the D (6 bases). Deletions cut 1 base from V and 8 bases from J, with 6 bases between. CDR1 is MDHEN and CDR2 is SYDVKM in the germline V gene. The length of the CDR3 is 12 residues. As DNA, the CDR3 is TGTGCCAGCAGTTTATCGGGGGATGAGCAGTTCTTC. As protein: CASSLSGDEQFF.

This clone was found once. V gene TRBV7-6 combines with J gene TRBJ2-1; TRBD1 might be the D (6 bases). Trimming removed 1 base from V and 5 bases from J, with 21 bases in between. Germline V lookup: CDR1 SGHVS, CDR2 FNYEAQ. CDR3 length equals 18 residues. The CDR3 region is CASSLVPPPQGKDNEQFF. CDR3 nucleotides: TGTGCCAGCAGCTTAGTACCACCCCCACAGGGTAAAGACAATGAGCAGTTCTTC.

The genes are TRBV12-5 and TRBJ2-6; 7 bases agree with TRBD1. There are 16 residues in the CDR3. V was pared by 0 bases and J by 1 base, with 0 bases of the junction left unmatched. The germline CDR1 and CDR2 sequences are LGHNT and FRNRAP. The CDR3 is CASGLVTGSGANVLTF. As DNA, the CDR3 is TGTGCTAGTGGTTTGGTGACAGGGTCTGGGGCCAACGTCCTGACTTTC.

The chain joins TRBV10-2 to TRBJ1-1; 9 nucleotides line up with TRBD1. Germline CDR1 reads WSHSY; CDR2 reads SAAADI. The CDR3 contains 14 residues. Trimming cost V 6 bases and J 7 bases; bases outside gene matches: 9. CDR3 nucleotides: TGCGCCAGCAGGGCGGGACAGGGCTTATTTGAAGCTTTCTTT. It translates to CASRAGQGLFEAFF.

The chain joins TRBV5-1 to TRBJ2-1; 11 positions agree with TRBD2. With 4 bases clipped from V and 10 bases from J, the junction kept 13 bases outside the gene matches. In germline, CDR1 is SGHRS, CDR2 YFSETQ. The CDR3 has 16 residues. The DNA for the CDR3 is TGCGCCAGCAGCCCTATACTAGCGGGAGTATCCACCGAGCAGTTCTTC. This encodes CASSPILAGVSTEQFF. Based on the CDR3 plus reference TRBV5-1 and TRBJ2-1, the full variable domain is KAGVTQTPRYLIKTRGQQVTLSCSPISGHRSVSWYQQTPGQGLQFLFEYFSETQRNKGNFPGRFSGRQFSNSRSEMNVSTLELGDSALYLCASSPILAGVSTEQFFGPGTRLTVL.

The rearrangement links TRBV5-1 to TRBJ1-1; possible D gene TRBD1, 6 bases. This CDR3 has 13 amino acids. CDR1 and CDR2 from the germline V gene are SGHRS and YFSETQ. Trimming cost V 4 bases and J 11 bases, with 18 bases left between them. The CDR3 DNA follows: TGCGCCAGCAGCCCGGCCGGGGGGCCCGGGGCTTTCTTT. Residues: CASSPAGGPGAFF.

The chain is built from TRBV5-1 and TRBJ2-7; 11 bases are a match to TRBD2. This CDR3 is 14 amino acids long. With 6 bases clipped from V and 7 bases from J, the junction kept 9 bases outside the gene matches. Germline CDR1 SGHRS, CDR2 YFSETQ. The CDR3 nucleotides read TGCGCCAGCACCCAGACTAGCGGGAATATAGAGCAGTACTTC. Its translation is CASTQTSGNIEQYF. Full variable domain (rest looked up from reference TRBV5-1 and TRBJ2-7): KAGVTQTPRYLIKTRGQQVTLSCSPISGHRSVSWYQQTPGQGLQFLFEYFSETQRNKGNFPGRFSGRQFSNSRSEMNVSTLELGDSALYLCASTQTSGNIEQYFGPGTRLTVT.